Presented here are 6 T cell receptor beta chains from one specimen sequenced in a study of T cell responses to AZD1222 COVID-19 vaccine. The assay was immunoSEQ multiplex PCR, and TCRdb's table has in-frame clones only and misses some. The data contain about 95,000 clones, 70% to 90% of them singletons. This sample comprised peripheral blood, obtained on day 0 of AZD1222 vaccination. The receptors come from an adult in good health.

This clone was observed a few times. The chain uses TRBV6-5 and TRBJ2-1; D may match TRBD1 or TRBD2 (5 bases each). The CDR3 covers 14 residues. Trimming cost V 6 bases and J 4 bases, with 13 bases left between them. CDR1 and CDR2 from the germline V gene are MNHEY and SVGAGI. The CDR3 region has the DNA TGTGCCAGCAGCCGCAGGGAGTCGTACAATGAGCAGTTCTTC. As protein: CASSRRESYNEQFF.

This sequence joins TRBV2 and TRBJ1-4; TRBD1 matches 8 bases. Trimming at V came to 6 bases and at J to 2 bases, leaving 5 bases not matched to a gene. Germline values: CDR1 SNHLY, CDR2 FYNNEI. The CDR3 contains 15 residues. The CDR3 loop reads CASRGQGATNEKLFF. CDR3 DNA: TGTGCCAGCAGGGGTCAGGGGGCTACTAATGAAAAACTGTTTTTT. Full variable domain (outside the CDR3, taken from reference TRBV2 and TRBJ1-4): EPEVTQTPSHQVTQMGQEVILRCVPISNHLYFYWYRQILGQKVEFLVSFYNNEISEKSEIFDDQFSVERPDGSNFTLKIRSTKLEDSAMYFCASRGQGATNEKLFFGSGTQLSVL.

The rearrangement uses TRBV7-9 and TRBJ2-5; 9 positions agree with TRBD1. The germline V gene has CDR1 SEHNR and CDR2 FQNEAQ (reference sequence). This CDR3 comprises 16 residues. Trimming removed 5 bases from V and 1 base from J; junction bases left unmatched: 8. CDR3 DNA sequence: TGTGCCAGCAGCGGAGGGACAGGGCGATTCCAAGAGACCCAGTACTTC. Encoded protein: CASSGGTGRFQETQYF.

J is TRBJ2-3 and V is TRBV5-4; the D gene is possibly TRBD2 (6 bases). The CDR3 loop spans 15 amino acids. CDR1 SGHNT and CDR2 YYREEE come from the germline V gene (reference sequence). Trimming took off 4 bases at V and 6 bases at J, with 18 bases between the two ends. CDR3 residues: CASSPGGSGGDTQYF. DNA for the CDR3: TGTGCCAGCAGCCCTGGGGGGTCCGGTGGGGATACGCAGTATTTT.

The chain is built from TRBV9 and TRBJ2-5, with D uncertain. Trimming left V 0 bases short and J 1 base short, with 10 bases between. The CDR3 length is 15 residues. Germline V gene sequence: CDR1 SGDLS, CDR2 YYNGEE. CDR3 sequence: CASSVDSDLQETQYF. CDR3 coding DNA: TGTGCCAGCAGCGTAGATTCGGATCTCCAAGAGACCCAGTACTTC.

The chain employs TRBV19 and TRBJ1-1; D is unresolved. Germline V CDR1 and CDR2: LNHDA, SQIVND (reference sequence). This CDR3 is 14 amino acids long. Trimming took 5 bases from V and 8 from J, leaving 18 bases between them. CDR3 nucleotides: TGTGCCAGTAGTGTCCTGGCAGGTTGGACCGAAGCTTTCTTT. Translated: CASSVLAGWTEAFF.